Below, 5 T cell receptor beta chains from the same sample are listed, as sequenced in a study of blood T cell repertoires in COVID-19. Using immunoSEQ multiplex PCR, the repertoire was profiled, and TCRdb retains in-frame clones only, with some absent. The table shows around 130,000 clones, with around 80% occurring only once. Sequenced: peripheral blood. The receptors were sampled from a human donor in a cohort sampled during active COVID-19.

The rearrangement links TRBV9 to TRBJ1-2; maybe TRBD1 (6 bases). Germline CDR1 reads SGDLS; CDR2 reads YYNGEE. The CDR3 covers 15 residues. V was pared by 4 bases and J by 4 bases, with 17 bases between. CDR3 protein: CASSPGGGAGYGYTF. CDR3 in DNA: TGTGCCAGCAGCCCCGGCGGGGGGGCGGGCTATGGCTACACCTTC.

The chain is built from TRBV5-1 and TRBJ2-7; D not certain. V was cut by 0 bases and J by 3 bases, with 13 bases left in between. CDR1 SGHRS and CDR2 YFSETQ come from the germline V gene. The CDR3 extends over 15 amino acids. As DNA, the CDR3 is TGCGCCAGCAGCTTGGATCGCAGGCAGAACTACGAGCAGTACTTC. Amino acid sequence: CASSLDRRQNYEQYF. Using reference TRBV5-1 and TRBJ2-7 for the parts outside the CDR3, the full variable domain is KAGVTQTPRYLIKTRGQQVTLSCSPISGHRSVSWYQQTPGQGLQFLFEYFSETQRNKGNFPGRFSGRQFSNSRSEMNVSTLELGDSALYLCASSLDRRQNYEQYFGPGTRLTVT.

The gene calls are TRBV19 and TRBJ1-4; 7 bases agree with TRBD1. With 4 bases clipped from V and 7 bases from J, the junction kept 9 bases outside the gene matches. This CDR3 comprises 15 residues. Germline loops: CDR1 LNHDA, CDR2 SQIVND (reference sequence). In nucleotides, the CDR3 is TGTGCCAGTAGTACCTCAGGGGGGTATGGTGAAAAACTGTTTTTT. It specifies CASSTSGGYGEKLFF.

The rearrangement links TRBV29-1 to TRBJ2-1; D is uncertain. There are 13 residues in the CDR3. Germline assignment: CDR1 SQVTM and CDR2 ANQGSEA. V was cut by 5 bases and J by 0 bases, with 8 bases left in between. The CDR3 nucleotides are TGCAGCGTTTTACAGAGCTCCTACAATGAGCAGTTCTTC. It specifies CSVLQSSYNEQFF.

The rearrangement links TRBV27 to TRBJ2-7; D not resolved. V was cut by 3 bases and J by 0 bases, with 12 bases left in between. This CDR3 has 15 amino acids. CDR1 and CDR2 from the germline V gene are MNHEY and SMNVEV (reference sequence). CDR3 DNA: TGTGCCAGCAGTTTCGACACCACGAGCTCCTACGAGCAGTACTTC. The encoded protein is CASSFDTTSSYEQYF.